Listed here are 7 T cell receptor beta chains from one sample, sequenced in a study of blood T cell repertoires in COVID-19. Assay: immunoSEQ multiplex PCR; the TCRdb copy retains only in-frame clones and omits some. The sample includes over 70,000 clones, 75% to 90% seen only once; the top ten take 18%. Sequenced: peripheral blood. These receptors originate from a human donor in a cohort sampled during active COVID-19.

The chain uses TRBV18 and TRBJ1-2; 12 bases line up with TRBD1. Losses at the gene ends were 3 bases for V and 7 bases for J; bases not matched to a gene: 6. Germline-derived CDR1 and CDR2 are KGHSH and LQKENI. This CDR3 has 15 amino acids. The CDR3 sequence is CASSPGTGGTSGYTF. In nucleotides, the CDR3 is TGTGCCAGCTCACCGGGGACAGGGGGCACCTCTGGCTACACCTTC. The full variable domain, its missing parts supplied by reference TRBV18 and TRBJ1-2, is NAGVMQNPRHLVRRRGQEARLRCSPMKGHSHVYWYRQLPEEGLKFMVYLQKENIIDESGMPKERFSAEFPKEGPSILRIQQVVRGDSAAYFCASSPGTGGTSGYTFGSGTRLTVV.

CDR3 region: CASSQDGRGERSEAFF. CDR3 DNA sequence: TGTGCCAGCAGCCAAGATGGCAGGGGAGAGAGATCTGAAGCTTTCTTT. This chain joins TRBV4-2 and TRBJ1-1; tentative D call: TRBD1 (6 bases). Trimming removed 0 bases at V and 6 bases at J, with 17 bases between. The CDR3 runs to 16 residues. Germline CDR1 and CDR2: LGHNA and YNFKEQ.

The J gene is TRBJ2-1, the V gene TRBV5-1, with TRBD1 identical over 8 bases. Germline lookup yields CDR1 SGHRS and CDR2 YFSETQ. This CDR3 is built from 16 residues. With 0 bases clipped from V and 7 bases from J, the junction kept 9 bases outside the gene matches. CDR3 DNA sequence: TGCGCCAGCAGCTTGGCCTGGCAGGGGGCTCGAAATGAGCAGTTCTTC. This gives the protein CASSLAWQGARNEQFF. The full variable domain, in which reference TRBV5-1 and TRBJ2-1 provide the parts outside the CDR3, is KAGVTQTPRYLIKTRGQQVTLSCSPISGHRSVSWYQQTPGQGLQFLFEYFSETQRNKGNFPGRFSGRQFSNSRSEMNVSTLELGDSALYLCASSLAWQGARNEQFFGPGTRLTVL.

The gene calls are TRBV7-9 and TRBJ2-3; possible D gene TRBD2, 5 bases. The CDR3 totals 14 residues. Germline V CDR1 and CDR2: SEHNR, FQNEAQ (reference sequence). The germline V and J ends were trimmed by 0 bases and 6 bases, with 10 bases remaining between them. CDR3 sequence: CASSLAGDYDTQYF. Here the CDR3 DNA reads TGTGCCAGCAGCTTAGCGGGAGATTACGATACGCAGTATTTT.

The J gene is TRBJ2-1, the V gene TRBV29-1, with no clear D. CDR1 and CDR2 (germline): SQVTM, ANQGSEA. This CDR3 has 11 residues. V lost 5 bases, J lost 3 bases, and 5 bases lay in between. This chain's CDR3 is CSVSLYNEQFF. The CDR3 DNA follows: TGCAGCGTTTCCCTCTACAATGAGCAGTTCTTC.

This clone was observed once. The chain combines TRBV4-2 with TRBJ2-7, with 8 positions matching TRBD1. The germline V gene encodes CDR1 LGHNA and CDR2 YNFKEQ. The CDR3 totals 15 residues. V shed 0 bases and J 5 bases; nucleotides not matched to a gene: 6. The CDR3 region has the DNA TGTGCCAGCAGCCAAGAGGACGGACAGGGCCACGAGCAGTACTTC. It translates to CASSQEDGQGHEQYF.

The rearrangement links TRBV9 to TRBJ2-1; TRBD2 might be the D (6 bases). The V and J ends lost 0 bases and 4 bases respectively, with 14 bases between them. CDR1 is SGDLS and CDR2 is YYNGEE in the germline V gene. The CDR3 sequence is 16 residues long. The CDR3 spells CASSVEGLPRYNEQFF. The CDR3 DNA reads TGTGCCAGCAGCGTAGAGGGACTCCCAAGATACAATGAGCAGTTCTTC.